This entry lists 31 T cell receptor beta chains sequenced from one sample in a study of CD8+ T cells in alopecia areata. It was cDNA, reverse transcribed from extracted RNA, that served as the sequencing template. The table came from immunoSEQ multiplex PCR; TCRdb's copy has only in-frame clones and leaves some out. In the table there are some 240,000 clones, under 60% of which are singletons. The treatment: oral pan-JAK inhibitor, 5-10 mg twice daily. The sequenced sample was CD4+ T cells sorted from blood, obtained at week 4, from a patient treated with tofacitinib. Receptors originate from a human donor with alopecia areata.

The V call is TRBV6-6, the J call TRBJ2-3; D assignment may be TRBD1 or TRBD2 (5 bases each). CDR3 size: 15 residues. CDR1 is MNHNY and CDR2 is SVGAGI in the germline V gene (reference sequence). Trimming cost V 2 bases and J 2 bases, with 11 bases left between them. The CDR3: CASSYGQGDTDTQYF. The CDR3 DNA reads TGTGCCAGCAGTTACGGGCAGGGAGACACAGATACGCAGTATTTT.

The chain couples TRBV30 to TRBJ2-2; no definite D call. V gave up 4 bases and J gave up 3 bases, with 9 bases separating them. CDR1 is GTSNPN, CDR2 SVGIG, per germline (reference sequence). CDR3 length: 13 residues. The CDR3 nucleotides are TGTGCCTGGAATGTAGGTCACACCGGGGAGCTGTTTTTT. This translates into CAWNVGHTGELFF.

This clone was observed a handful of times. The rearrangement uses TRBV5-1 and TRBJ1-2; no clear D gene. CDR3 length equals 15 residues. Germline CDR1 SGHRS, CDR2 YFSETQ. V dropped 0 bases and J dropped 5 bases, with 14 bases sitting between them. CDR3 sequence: CASSLGPPRSYGYTF. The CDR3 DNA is TGCGCCAGCAGCTTGGGTCCACCTCGATCGTATGGCTACACCTTC.

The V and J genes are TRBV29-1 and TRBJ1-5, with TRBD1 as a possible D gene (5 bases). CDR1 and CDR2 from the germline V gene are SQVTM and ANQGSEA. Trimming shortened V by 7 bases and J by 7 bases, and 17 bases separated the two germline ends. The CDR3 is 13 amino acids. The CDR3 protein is CSAVRGPGQPQHF. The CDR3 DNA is TGCAGCGCCGTCCGGGGCCCGGGACAGCCCCAGCATTTT. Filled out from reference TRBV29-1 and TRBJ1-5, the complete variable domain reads SAVISQKPSRDICQRGTSLTIQCQVDSQVTMMFWYRQQPGQSLTLIATANQGSEATYESGFVIDKFPISRPNLTFSTLTVSNMSPEDSSIYLCSAVRGPGQPQHFGDGTRLSIL.

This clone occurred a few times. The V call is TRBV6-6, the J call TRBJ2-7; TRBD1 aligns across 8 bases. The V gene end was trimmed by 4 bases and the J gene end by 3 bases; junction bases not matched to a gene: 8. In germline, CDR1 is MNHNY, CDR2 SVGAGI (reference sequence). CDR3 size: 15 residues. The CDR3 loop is CASSSLDRGIYEQYF. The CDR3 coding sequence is TGTGCCAGCAGTTCCTTAGACAGGGGCATCTACGAGCAGTACTTC.

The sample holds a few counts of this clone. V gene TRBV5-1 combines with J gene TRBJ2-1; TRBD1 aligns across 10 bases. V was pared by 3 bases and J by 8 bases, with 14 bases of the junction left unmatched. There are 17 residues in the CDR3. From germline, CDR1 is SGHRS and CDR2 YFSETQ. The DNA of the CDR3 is TGCGCCAGCAGCTCGACACGAACGACAGGGGGCGGCCATGAGCAGTTCTTC. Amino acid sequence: CASSSTRTTGGGHEQFF.

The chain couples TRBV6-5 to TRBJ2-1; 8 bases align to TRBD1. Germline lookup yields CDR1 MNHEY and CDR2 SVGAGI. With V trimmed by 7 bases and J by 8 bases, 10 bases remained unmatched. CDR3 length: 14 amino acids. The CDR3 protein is CASKVATDRDEQFF. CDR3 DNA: TGTGCCAGCAAGGTGGCGACGGACAGGGATGAGCAGTTCTTC.

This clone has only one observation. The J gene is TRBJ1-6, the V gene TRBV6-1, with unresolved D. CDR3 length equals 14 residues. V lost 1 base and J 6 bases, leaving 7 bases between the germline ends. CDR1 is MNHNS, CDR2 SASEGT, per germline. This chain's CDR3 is CASSEDSFNSPLHF. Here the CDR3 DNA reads TGTGCCAGCAGTGAAGACAGCTTTAATTCACCCCTCCACTTT.

CDR3 sequence (DNA): TGCAGCGTGGCGGCAGGCGGGGATCAGCCCCAGCATTTT. Amino acids: CSVAAGGDQPQHF. V usage is TRBV29-1 and J usage is TRBJ1-5; D not certain. The V gene lost 6 bases and the J gene lost 5 bases, with 14 bases spanning the gap. Germline V gene lookup returns CDR1 SQVTM and CDR2 ANQGSEA. The CDR3 runs 13 residues.

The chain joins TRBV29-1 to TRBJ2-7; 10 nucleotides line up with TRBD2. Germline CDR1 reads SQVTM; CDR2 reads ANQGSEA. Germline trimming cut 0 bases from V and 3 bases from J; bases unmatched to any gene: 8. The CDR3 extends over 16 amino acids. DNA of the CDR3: TGCAGCGTTGAAGATTGGGGGACTAGCGAAGACTACGAGCAGTACTTC. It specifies CSVEDWGTSEDYEQYF.

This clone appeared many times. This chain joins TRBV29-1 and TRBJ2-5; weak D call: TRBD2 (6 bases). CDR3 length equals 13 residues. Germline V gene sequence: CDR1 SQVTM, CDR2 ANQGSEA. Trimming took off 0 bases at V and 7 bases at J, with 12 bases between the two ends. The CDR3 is CSVEDRRDGTQYF. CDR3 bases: TGCAGCGTTGAAGATCGGAGGGATGGGACCCAGTACTTC.

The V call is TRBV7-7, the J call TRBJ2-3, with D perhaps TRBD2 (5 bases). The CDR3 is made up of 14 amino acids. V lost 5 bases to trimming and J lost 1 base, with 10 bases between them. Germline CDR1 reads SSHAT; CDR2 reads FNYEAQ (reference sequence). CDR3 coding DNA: TGTGCCAGCAGCGCACGGGGAGGCACAGATACGCAGTATTTT. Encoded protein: CASSARGGTDTQYF.

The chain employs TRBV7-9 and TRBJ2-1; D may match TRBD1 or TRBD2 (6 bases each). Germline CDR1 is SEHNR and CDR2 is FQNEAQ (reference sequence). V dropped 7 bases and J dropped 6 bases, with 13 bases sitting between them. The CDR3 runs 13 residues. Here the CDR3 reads CASNLWGANEQFF. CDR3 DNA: TGTGCCAGCAATCTGTGGGGGGCCAATGAGCAGTTCTTC.

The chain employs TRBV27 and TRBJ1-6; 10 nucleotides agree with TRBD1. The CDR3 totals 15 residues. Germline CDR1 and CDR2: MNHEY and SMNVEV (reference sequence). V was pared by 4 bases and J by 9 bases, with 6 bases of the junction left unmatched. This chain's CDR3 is CASSSRQGAGSPLHF. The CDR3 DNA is TGTGCCAGCAGTTCCCGACAGGGGGCAGGTTCACCCCTCCACTTT.

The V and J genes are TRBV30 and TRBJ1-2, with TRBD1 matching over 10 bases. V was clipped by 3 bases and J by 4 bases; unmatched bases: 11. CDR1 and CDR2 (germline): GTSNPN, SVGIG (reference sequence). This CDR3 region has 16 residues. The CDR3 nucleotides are TGTGCCTGGAGAACCATGGGACAGGGGCAAGGCTATGGCTACACCTTC. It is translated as CAWRTMGQGQGYGYTF.

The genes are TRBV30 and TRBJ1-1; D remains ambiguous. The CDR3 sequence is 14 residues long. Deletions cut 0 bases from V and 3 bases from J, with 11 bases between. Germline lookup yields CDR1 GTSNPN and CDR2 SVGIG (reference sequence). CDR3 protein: CAWSVRGRDTEAFF. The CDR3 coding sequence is TGTGCCTGGAGTGTACGGGGTCGGGACACTGAAGCTTTCTTT.

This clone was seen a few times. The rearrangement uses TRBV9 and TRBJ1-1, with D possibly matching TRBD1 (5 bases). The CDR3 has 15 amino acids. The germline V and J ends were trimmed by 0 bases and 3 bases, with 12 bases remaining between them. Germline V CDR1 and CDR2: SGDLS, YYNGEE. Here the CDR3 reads CASSVGAGRDTEAFF. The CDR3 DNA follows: TGTGCCAGCAGCGTAGGGGCAGGGAGAGACACTGAAGCTTTCTTT.

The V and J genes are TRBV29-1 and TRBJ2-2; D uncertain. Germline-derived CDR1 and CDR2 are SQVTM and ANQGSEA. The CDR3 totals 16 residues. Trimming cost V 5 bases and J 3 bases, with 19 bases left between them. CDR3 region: CSVQTLSNIDTGELFF. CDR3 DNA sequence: TGCAGCGTTCAAACCCTCTCCAATATAGACACCGGGGAGCTGTTTTTT.

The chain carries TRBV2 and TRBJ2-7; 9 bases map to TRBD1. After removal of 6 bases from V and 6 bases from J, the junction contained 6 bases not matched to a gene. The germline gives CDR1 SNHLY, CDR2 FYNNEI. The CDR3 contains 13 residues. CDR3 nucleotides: TGTGCCAGCAGCCAGGGACAGGGCGGCGAGCAGTACTTC. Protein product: CASSQGQGGEQYF.

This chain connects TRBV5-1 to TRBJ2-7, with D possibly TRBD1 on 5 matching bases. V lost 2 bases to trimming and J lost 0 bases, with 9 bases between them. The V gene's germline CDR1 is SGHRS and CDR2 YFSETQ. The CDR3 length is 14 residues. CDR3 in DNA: TGCGCCAGCAGCTTCACAGGCAACTCCTACGAGCAGTACTTC. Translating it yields CASSFTGNSYEQYF.

This chain's CDR3 is CASSREMEGYTF. As DNA, the CDR3 is TGCGCCAGCAGCCGAGAAATGGAAGGCTACACCTTC. The rearrangement joins TRBV5-1 to TRBJ1-2; D gene uncertain. CDR3 length equals 12 residues. Per the germline V gene, CDR1 is SGHRS and CDR2 is YFSETQ. The V and J ends lost 4 bases and 8 bases respectively, with 12 bases between them.

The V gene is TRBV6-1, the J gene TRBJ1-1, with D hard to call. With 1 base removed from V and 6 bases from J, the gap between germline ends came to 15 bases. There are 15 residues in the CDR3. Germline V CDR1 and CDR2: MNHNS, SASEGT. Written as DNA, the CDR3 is TGTGCCAGCAGTGAAGGTCAGGTTGGAGGCGCTGAAGCTTTCTTT. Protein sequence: CASSEGQVGGAEAFF.

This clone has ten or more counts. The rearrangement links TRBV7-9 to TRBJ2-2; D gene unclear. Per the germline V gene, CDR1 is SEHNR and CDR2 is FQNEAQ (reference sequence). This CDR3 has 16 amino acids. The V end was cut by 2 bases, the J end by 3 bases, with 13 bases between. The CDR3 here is CASSLHRRVYTGELFF. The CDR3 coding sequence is TGTGCCAGCAGCTTACATCGAAGGGTATACACCGGGGAGCTGTTTTTT. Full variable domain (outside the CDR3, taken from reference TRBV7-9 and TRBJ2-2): DTGVSQNPRHKITKRGQNVTFRCDPISEHNRLYWYRQTLGQGPEFLTYFQNEAQLEKSRLLSDRFSAERPKGSFSTLEIQRTEQGDSAMYLCASSLHRRVYTGELFFGEGSRLTVL.

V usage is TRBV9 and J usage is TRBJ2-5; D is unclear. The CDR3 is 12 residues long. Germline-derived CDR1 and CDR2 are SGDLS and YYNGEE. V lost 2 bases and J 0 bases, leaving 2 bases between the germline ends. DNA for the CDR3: TGTGCCAGCAGCGTCAACCAAGAGACCCAGTACTTC. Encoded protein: CASSVNQETQYF.

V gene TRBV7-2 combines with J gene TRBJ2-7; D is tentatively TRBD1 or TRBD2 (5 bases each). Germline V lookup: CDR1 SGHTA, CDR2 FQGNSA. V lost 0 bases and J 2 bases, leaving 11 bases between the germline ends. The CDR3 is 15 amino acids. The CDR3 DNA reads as TGTGCCAGCAGCTTAGCCCGAGGGGTTACCTACGAGCAGTACTTC. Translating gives CASSLARGVTYEQYF.

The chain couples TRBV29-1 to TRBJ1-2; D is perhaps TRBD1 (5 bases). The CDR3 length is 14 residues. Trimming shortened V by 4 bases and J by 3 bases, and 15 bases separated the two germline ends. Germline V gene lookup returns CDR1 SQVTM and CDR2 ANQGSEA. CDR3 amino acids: CSVGHGGAYYGYTF. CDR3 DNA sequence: TGCAGCGTTGGGCACGGAGGGGCCTACTATGGCTACACCTTC. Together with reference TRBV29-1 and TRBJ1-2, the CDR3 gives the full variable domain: SAVISQKPSRDICQRGTSLTIQCQVDSQVTMMFWYRQQPGQSLTLIATANQGSEATYESGFVIDKFPISRPNLTFSTLTVSNMSPEDSSIYLCSVGHGGAYYGYTFGSGTRLTVV.

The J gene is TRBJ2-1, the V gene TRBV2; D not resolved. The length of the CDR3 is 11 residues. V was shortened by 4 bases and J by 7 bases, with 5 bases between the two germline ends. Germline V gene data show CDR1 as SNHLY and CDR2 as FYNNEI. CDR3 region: CASSVNNEQFF. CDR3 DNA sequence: TGTGCCAGCAGTGTCAATAATGAGCAGTTCTTC.

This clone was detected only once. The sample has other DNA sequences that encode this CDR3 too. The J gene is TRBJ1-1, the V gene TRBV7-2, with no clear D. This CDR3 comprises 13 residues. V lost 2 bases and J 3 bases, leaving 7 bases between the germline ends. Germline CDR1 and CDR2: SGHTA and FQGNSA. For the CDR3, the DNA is TGTGCCAGCAGCTTAACCCGGGACACTGAAGCTTTCTTT. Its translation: CASSLTRDTEAFF.

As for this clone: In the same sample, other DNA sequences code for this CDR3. The CDR3 DNA follows: TGTGCCAGCAGCTTAGGGCAGGTTAATTCACCCCTCCACTTT. This sequence encodes CASSLGQVNSPLHF. The rearrangement uses TRBV7-2 and TRBJ1-6; D unresolved. The germline V gene has CDR1 SGHTA and CDR2 FQGNSA. V shed 1 base and J shed 6 bases, with 7 bases lying between them. CDR3 size: 14 residues.

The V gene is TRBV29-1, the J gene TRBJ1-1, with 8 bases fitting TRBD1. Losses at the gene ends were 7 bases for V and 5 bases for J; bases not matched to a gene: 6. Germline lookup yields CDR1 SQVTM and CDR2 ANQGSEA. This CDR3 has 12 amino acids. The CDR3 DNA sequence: TGCAGCGGTAGCACAGGGGGAACTGAAGCTTTCTTT. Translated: CSGSTGGTEAFF.

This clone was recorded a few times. The CDR3 region is CSVPGAGYEQYF. As DNA, the CDR3 is TGCAGCGTCCCAGGGGCAGGGTACGAGCAGTACTTC. The chain recombines TRBV29-1 with TRBJ2-7; D possibly corresponds to TRBD1 (6 bases). The CDR3 has 12 residues. Deletions cut 6 bases from V and 4 bases from J, with 13 bases between. Germline V gene data show CDR1 as SQVTM and CDR2 as ANQGSEA.